The subject of this entry is one T cell receptor (beta chain). This sample was taken from a study of blood T cell repertoires in COVID-19. Study details: The United States, Italy and Spain were the sources of the acute and convalescent COVID-19 samples. Nucleic acid was either cDNA or gDNA, and it came from T cells, B-cell-depleted T cells, or PBMCs.

In the authors' workflow: Amplification of reference gene primers provided the estimated nucleated cell counts. Sequenced by immunoSEQ multiplex PCR; TCRdb stores in-frame clones only, minus some. That table furnishes V, J and clone size, whereas the DNA furnished D and trimming. The sample has approximately 250,000 clones, 84% seen once. In germline, CDR1 is MDHEN, CDR2 SYDVKM. V was trimmed by 3 bases and J by 5 bases, leaving 10 bases between them. The CDR3 has 13 residues. This TCR derives from a human donor in a cohort sampled during active COVID-19. The chain couples TRBV28 to TRBJ2-5, with TRBD2 as a possible D gene (5 bases). The sequencing sample was made of peripheral blood. CDR3 sequence reads: CASSFSLAETQYF. The CDR3 bases are TGTGCCAGCAGTTTTTCTCTAGCCGAGACCCAGTACTTC.